The clone carrying this T cell receptor (beta chain) was seen more than once but under ten times. Its antigen remains unknown. Trimming took 1 base from V and 7 from J, leaving 13 bases between them. CDR3 length: 15 residues. CDR1 LNHDA and CDR2 SQIVND come from the germline V gene (reference sequence). The source of the sample is a study of identical twins. Overall study results and limits: Out-of-frame alpha sequences common to twins exhibited an excess of low generation probability. Models underestimated how often monozygotic twins shared out-of-frame TCR alpha. Cross-sectional statistical analysis was relied on for the conclusions, without the same donors being followed. The authors noted that invariant MAIT and iNKT cells could partly confound zero-insertion analyses.

TCRdb reprocessed the 5' RACE reads via MiXCR and lists one record per CDR3 protein. The sample shows about 450,000 distinct CDR3 sequences, roughly 20% of them seen only once. This chain uses TRBV19 with TRBJ2-2; unclear D gene. Sequenced material: naive T cells sorted from blood. The source of this sequence is a man in his forties or fifties in good health. The CDR3 loop reads CASSIVSLRGGELFF. In nucleotides, the CDR3 is TGTGCCAGTAGTATAGTCAGCCTTCGCGGCGGGGAGCTGTTTTTT.